The 30 T cell receptor beta chains presented below share a single source sample, sequenced in a study of CD8+ T cells in alopecia areata. The treatment: oral pan-JAK inhibitor, 5-10 mg twice daily. cDNA prepared by RNA extraction and subsequent reverse transcription served as the template for sequencing. Assay used: immunoSEQ multiplex PCR; TCRdb lists only in-frame clones, some missing. The sample contains roughly 120,000 clones, 50% to 65% of which appear only once. The source was CD4+ T cells sorted from blood, collected at week 24, from a patient treated with tofacitinib. The receptors here all came from a human donor with alopecia areata.

This clone occurred a few times. J is TRBJ2-3 and V is TRBV5-6; maybe TRBD2 (7 bases). V gave up 4 bases and J gave up 2 bases, with 11 bases separating them. The CDR3 runs to 14 residues. CDR1 and CDR2 from the germline V gene are SGHDT and YYEEEE. The CDR3 loop is CASSGGGPTDTQYF. The CDR3 coding sequence is TGTGCCAGCAGCGGCGGGGGCCCCACAGATACGCAGTATTTT. The variable domain in full, completed from reference TRBV5-6 and TRBJ2-3, reads DAGVTQSPTHLIKTRGQQVTLRCSPKSGHDTVSWYQQALGQGPQFIFQYYEEEERQRGNFPDRFSGHQFPNYSSELNVNALLLGDSALYLCASSGGGPTDTQYFGPGTRLTVL.

This sequence joins TRBV9 and TRBJ2-5; D is possibly TRBD1 or TRBD2 (5 bases each). Per germline, CDR1 SGDLS and CDR2 YYNGEE. This CDR3 comprises 14 residues. Between the trimmed V and J ends, which lost 0 bases and 5 bases, there was a span of 11 bases. The CDR3 nucleotides are TGTGCCAGCAGCGTAGGGGGGTGGCAGGAGACCCAGTACTTC. Translating it yields CASSVGGWQETQYF.

This clone was recorded a few times. The CDR3 DNA is TGTGCCAGCTCACCACCGGGGACGTATGGCTACACCTTC. This sequence encodes CASSPPGTYGYTF. The rearrangement joins TRBV18 to TRBJ1-2; D might be TRBD1 (5 bases). Trimming pared 0 bases from V and 5 bases from J, leaving 7 bases between. The CDR3 sequence is 13 residues long. Germline values: CDR1 KGHSH, CDR2 LQKENI.

The chain employs TRBV18 and TRBJ1-1, with D possibly matching TRBD1 (5 bases). V lost 3 bases and J lost 8, with 16 bases in between. CDR3 length: 14 residues. Germline CDR1 and CDR2: KGHSH and LQKENI. The CDR3 here is CASSPSVGTAEAFF. The CDR3 DNA sequence: TGTGCCAGCTCACCCTCGGTCGGGACCGCCGAAGCTTTCTTT.

The chain couples TRBV5-1 to TRBJ2-1; perhaps TRBD2 as D (6 bases). The CDR3 spans 15 residues. CDR1 is SGHRS and CDR2 is YFSETQ in the germline V gene. The V end lost 4 bases, the J end lost 6 bases, and 17 bases lay between the germline ends. CDR3 coding DNA: TGCGCCAGCAGCACTTGGCTGCGGGGAGGCAATGAGCAGTTCTTC. Translation: CASSTWLRGGNEQFF.

This chain links TRBV20-1 with TRBJ2-7, with TRBD1 matching 8 bases. Germline V gives CDR1 DFQATT, CDR2 SNEGSKA (reference sequence). Germline trimming cut 5 bases from V and 6 bases from J; bases unmatched to any gene: 3. The CDR3 runs 11 residues. Here the CDR3 DNA reads TGCAGTGCTTGGGGACAGGCCGAGCAGTACTTC. Its protein product is CSAWGQAEQYF.

The chain joins TRBV29-1 to TRBJ2-3, with D perhaps TRBD2 (6 bases). V lost 4 bases and J lost 5, with 10 bases in between. CDR3 length: 12 amino acids. Per the germline V gene, CDR1 is SQVTM and CDR2 is ANQGSEA. This CDR3 reads CSVVPGGDTQYF. The CDR3 DNA sequence: TGCAGCGTTGTCCCCGGGGGAGATACGCAGTATTTT.

The rearrangement links TRBV29-1 to TRBJ1-5; D might be TRBD1 (5 bases). Per germline, CDR1 SQVTM and CDR2 ANQGSEA. The CDR3 extends over 12 amino acids. V shed 4 bases and J shed 7 bases, with 11 bases lying between them. CDR3 sequence reads: CSVGQTGQPQHF. CDR3 bases: TGCAGCGTTGGACAGACGGGACAGCCCCAGCATTTT.

Comments on this clone: Distinct nucleotide sequences in the sample also encode this CDR3. This CDR3 is CASSLGQGGQPQHF. The DNA of the CDR3 is TGTGCCAGCAGCTTGGGACAGGGCGGTCAGCCCCAGCATTTT. V usage is TRBV7-9 and J usage is TRBJ1-5, with 9 bases identical to TRBD1. With V trimmed by 3 bases and J by 6 bases, 3 bases remained unmatched. This CDR3 has 14 residues. From germline, CDR1 is SEHNR and CDR2 FQNEAQ (reference sequence).

The rearrangement joins TRBV6-5 to TRBJ1-5; D call uncertain. This CDR3 is built from 14 residues. Deletions cut 0 bases from V and 1 base from J, with 4 bases between. In germline, CDR1 is MNHEY, CDR2 SVGAGI. In DNA form, the CDR3 reads TGTGCCAGCAGTTACTCTAACAGCAATCAGCCCCAGCATTTT. Translating gives CASSYSNSNQPQHF.

The chain is built from TRBV10-3 and TRBJ2-3, with 8 bases aligning to TRBD1. This CDR3 is 13 amino acids long. Germline V gives CDR1 ENHRY, CDR2 SYGVKD. V lost 4 bases, J lost 6 bases, and 3 bases stayed unmatched. The CDR3 protein is CAISATGGDTQYF. The CDR3 DNA follows: TGTGCCATCAGTGCCACAGGGGGGGATACGCAGTATTTT.

V gene TRBV4-1 combines with J gene TRBJ2-3, with TRBD2 matching over 11 bases. Germline V gene data show CDR1 as MGHRA and CDR2 as YSYEKL. Trimming took 1 base from V and 0 from J; bases not matched to a gene: 6. The CDR3 totals 18 residues. Here the CDR3 reads CASSQGLAGHTSTDTQYF. CDR3 DNA: TGCGCCAGCAGCCAAGGACTAGCGGGACACACTAGCACAGATACGCAGTATTTT.

The chain uses TRBV29-1 and TRBJ1-2, with D hard to call. V lost 4 bases to trimming and J lost 6 bases, with 15 bases between them. Germline V gives CDR1 SQVTM, CDR2 ANQGSEA. This CDR3 region has 13 residues. The CDR3 coding sequence is TGCAGCGTTGGAAGGACCGAACGGGATGGCTACACCTTC. Protein: CSVGRTERDGYTF.

The J gene is TRBJ1-6, the V gene TRBV7-8; 8 bases align to TRBD1. The CDR3 contains 16 residues. V shed 1 base and J 7 bases; nucleotides not matched to a gene: 6. Germline CDR1 reads SGHVS; CDR2 reads FQNEAQ. CDR3 sequence: CASSLGGRGPNSPLHF. The CDR3, as DNA: TGTGCCAGCAGCTTAGGAGGCAGGGGGCCCAATTCACCCCTCCACTTT.

V and J are TRBV2 and TRBJ2-5; TRBD1 is a possible D gene (5 bases). CDR3 size: 13 residues. Trimming left V 5 bases short and J 2 bases short, with 9 bases between. CDR1 and CDR2 from the germline V gene are SNHLY and FYNNEI. The CDR3 protein is CASSRQTQETQYF. For the CDR3, the DNA is TGTGCCAGCAGTCGACAGACACAAGAGACCCAGTACTTC. Variable domain in full (rest from reference TRBV2 and TRBJ2-5): EPEVTQTPSHQVTQMGQEVILRCVPISNHLYFYWYRQILGQKVEFLVSFYNNEISEKSEIFDDQFSVERPDGSNFTLKIRSTKLEDSAMYFCASSRQTQETQYFGPGTRLLVL.

The chain recombines TRBV7-2 with TRBJ2-2; no clear D gene. V lost 5 bases to trimming and J lost 0 bases, with 7 bases between them. This CDR3 is 14 amino acids long. The germline gives CDR1 SGHTA, CDR2 FQGNSA. The CDR3 protein is CASSRLANTGELFF. The DNA for the CDR3 is TGTGCCAGCAGCCGCTTAGCGAACACCGGGGAGCTGTTTTTT.

The genes are TRBV19 and TRBJ1-2, with D unclear. This CDR3 comprises 12 residues. The germline V gene has CDR1 LNHDA and CDR2 SQIVND (reference sequence). The V end was cut by 6 bases, the J end by 4 bases, with 9 bases between. In DNA form, the CDR3 reads TGTGCCAGTAGGCCGCGGGGCTATGGCTACACCTTC. Translating gives CASRPRGYGYTF.

This clone appeared once. The rearrangement uses TRBV5-1 and TRBJ1-2; 10 nucleotides align to TRBD1. V gave up 3 bases and J gave up 7 bases; unmatched junction bases: 12. CDR1 is SGHRS and CDR2 is YFSETQ in the germline V gene. CDR3 size: 16 residues. This CDR3 is CASSSRSTGGSGGYTF. The DNA for the CDR3 is TGCGCCAGCAGCTCCCGATCGACAGGGGGCTCCGGTGGCTACACCTTC.

The chain employs TRBV25-1 and TRBJ2-2; 8 bases fit TRBD1. V lost 5 bases and J lost 4; bases outside the gene matches: 6. Germline CDR1 and CDR2: MGHDK and SYGVNS. This CDR3 is 15 amino acids long. This CDR3 is CASSPRGRGTGELFF. CDR3 coding DNA: TGTGCCAGCAGTCCCAGGGGGCGAGGCACCGGGGAGCTGTTTTTT.

The chain recombines TRBV2 with TRBJ1-5; D is ambiguous. V gave up 1 base and J gave up 5 bases, with 9 bases separating them. This CDR3 spans 14 amino acids. Per the germline V gene, CDR1 is SNHLY and CDR2 is FYNNEI. CDR3 region: CASSEESADQPQHF. CDR3 bases: TGTGCCAGCAGTGAAGAGTCAGCAGATCAGCCCCAGCATTTT.

This clone was counted once. V gene TRBV5-1 combines with J gene TRBJ2-3, with TRBD2 matching over 12 bases. V lost 7 bases to trimming and J lost 2 bases; unmatched junction nucleotides: 8. Germline CDR1 is SGHRS and CDR2 is YFSETQ. The CDR3 consists of 16 residues. The CDR3 reads CASRSGTSGFTDTQYF. The CDR3 DNA reads TGCGCCAGCCGTTCCGGGACTAGCGGGTTCACAGATACGCAGTATTTT.

This chain joins TRBV15 and TRBJ2-1; D is perhaps TRBD1 or TRBD2 (5 bases each). The CDR3 contains 14 residues. Germline V gives CDR1 LNHNV, CDR2 YYDKDF (reference sequence). V was trimmed by 6 bases and J by 2 bases, leaving 11 bases between them. CDR3 amino acids: CATRAAGPYNEQFF. CDR3 nucleotide sequence: TGTGCCACCAGAGCGGCAGGGCCCTACAATGAGCAGTTCTTC.

The rearrangement links TRBV5-6 to TRBJ1-1, with D possibly being TRBD1 (5 bases). Germline V gene sequence: CDR1 SGHDT, CDR2 YYEEEE. The CDR3 totals 13 residues. V gave up 2 bases and J gave up 7 bases, with 12 bases separating them. The CDR3 sequence is CASSFTGVDEAFF. CDR3 sequence (DNA): TGTGCCAGCAGCTTCACAGGTGTCGATGAAGCTTTCTTT.

This sequence joins TRBV11-2 and TRBJ2-2; maybe TRBD1 (7 bases). V dropped 10 bases and J dropped 6 bases, with 12 bases sitting between them. The germline CDR1 and CDR2 sequences are SGHAT and FQNNGV. CDR3 size: 12 residues. The CDR3, as DNA: TGTGCCACCCAGGGGGGTGCCGGGGAGCTGTTTTTT. Amino acid sequence: CATQGGAGELFF.

The chain is built from TRBV30 and TRBJ1-6; D uncertain. Germline V lookup: CDR1 GTSNPN, CDR2 SVGIG (reference sequence). V lost 0 bases and J 10 bases, leaving 7 bases between the germline ends. CDR3 length equals 12 residues. DNA of the CDR3: TGTGCCTGGAGTGTACCGGGGTCACCCCTCCACTTT. Translated, it gives CAWSVPGSPLHF.

The V call is TRBV7-2, the J call TRBJ2-5, with a possible D match to TRBD2 (5 bases). V lost 1 base and J 5 bases, leaving 11 bases between the germline ends. CDR1 and CDR2 (germline): SGHTA, FQGNSA. This CDR3 contains 14 residues. CDR3 sequence (DNA): TGTGCCAGCAGCTTAGGGCGGGTATGGGAGACCCAGTACTTC. Translation: CASSLGRVWETQYF.

Turning to this clone: Other DNA sequences in the sample encode the same CDR3. The chain links TRBV5-6 to TRBJ1-5, with a tentative D call TRBD1 (5 bases). This CDR3 region has 15 residues. The V end was cut by 0 bases, the J end by 2 bases, with 9 bases between. CDR1 is SGHDT and CDR2 is YYEEEE in the germline V gene. The DNA of the CDR3 is TGTGCCAGCAGCTTGGGGGGGTTCGGCAATCAGCCCCAGCATTTT. Its protein product is CASSLGGFGNQPQHF.

The chain is built from TRBV29-1 and TRBJ2-1, with 11 nucleotides matching TRBD2. Germline values: CDR1 SQVTM, CDR2 ANQGSEA. The CDR3 covers 12 residues. CDR3 sequence reads: CICLAGGGEQFF. The CDR3 DNA is TGCATCTGTCTAGCGGGGGGAGGTGAGCAGTTCTTC.

The CDR3 is CASSLTPTYEQYF. The CDR3 DNA reads as TGTGCCAGCAGCTTGACGCCAACCTACGAGCAGTACTTC. This chain links TRBV5-5 with TRBJ2-7; D uncertain. The V end was cut by 1 base, the J end by 2 bases, with 7 bases between. Germline V gene sequence: CDR1 SGHKS, CDR2 YYEKEE (reference sequence). This CDR3 region has 13 residues.

The V and J genes are TRBV30 and TRBJ2-2, with 8 bases lining up with TRBD1. CDR3 length: 13 residues. Germline V gives CDR1 GTSNPN, CDR2 SVGIG (reference sequence). After removal of 1 base from V and 5 bases from J, the junction contained 0 bases not matched to a gene. CDR3 protein: CAWSGTGTGELFF. In DNA form, the CDR3 reads TGTGCCTGGAGTGGGACAGGGACCGGGGAGCTGTTTTTT.